This entry describes one TCR beta chain. Unmatched junction bases numbered 18, after V lost 5 bases and J lost 12 bases. The CDR3 covers 16 residues. Looked up from germline, CDR1 is SGHTS and CDR2 is YDEGEE. PCR involved 60 Vbeta and 13 Jbeta primers. The table came from immunoSEQ multiplex PCR; TCRdb's copy has only in-frame clones and leaves some out. The sample lists about 110,000 clones, about 83% occurring once. The data were taken from a study of cytomegalovirus exposure and HLA in healthy donors. The rearrangement uses TRBV5-8 and TRBJ2-1; 9 nucleotides align to TRBD2. The receptor was derived from a man younger than 35 in good health and CMV-seronegative. Specimen: PBMCs. The CDR3 here is CASSSRGSTAGGTQFF. CDR3 in DNA: TGTGCCAGCAGTTCTAGGGGGAGCACAGCGGGAGGCACGCAGTTCTTC.